This entry features one T cell receptor (beta chain) sequence. This entry belongs to a study of blood T cell repertoires in COVID-19. In the original processing: It was from reference gene primer amplification that nucleated cell counts were estimated. The protocol was immunoSEQ multiplex PCR, while the TCRdb copy is restricted to in-frame clones and leaves out a portion. The DNA was the basis for D and trimming; V, J and clone size are from that table. The data contain 84,000 or so clones, almost 95% of them seen just once; the ten biggest clones take up roughly 6.4%. Trimming cost V 3 bases and J 4 bases, with 7 bases left between them. Looked up from germline, CDR1 is MNHNS and CDR2 is SASEGT. The CDR3 spans 13 residues.

Material: peripheral blood. The chain is built from TRBV6-1 and TRBJ1-3; D call uncertain. The receptor was isolated from a woman aged 60-75 years with active COVID-19. CDR3 nucleotides: TGTGCCAGCAGTGAGAATGAGGGAAACACCATATATTTT. Its translation is CASSENEGNTIYF.